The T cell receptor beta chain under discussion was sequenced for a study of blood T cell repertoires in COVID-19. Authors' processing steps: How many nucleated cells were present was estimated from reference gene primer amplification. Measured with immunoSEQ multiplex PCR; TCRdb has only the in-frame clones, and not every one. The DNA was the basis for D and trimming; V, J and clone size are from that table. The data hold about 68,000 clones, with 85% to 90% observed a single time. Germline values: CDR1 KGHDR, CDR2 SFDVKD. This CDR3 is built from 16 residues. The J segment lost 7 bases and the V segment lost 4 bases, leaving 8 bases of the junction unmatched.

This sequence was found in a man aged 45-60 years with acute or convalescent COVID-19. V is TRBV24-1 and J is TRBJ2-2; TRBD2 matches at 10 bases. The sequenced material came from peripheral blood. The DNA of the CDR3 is TGTGCCACCAGTGACCCAGCGGGAGGGCCGATCGGGGAGCTGTTTTTT. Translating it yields CATSDPAGGPIGELFF.